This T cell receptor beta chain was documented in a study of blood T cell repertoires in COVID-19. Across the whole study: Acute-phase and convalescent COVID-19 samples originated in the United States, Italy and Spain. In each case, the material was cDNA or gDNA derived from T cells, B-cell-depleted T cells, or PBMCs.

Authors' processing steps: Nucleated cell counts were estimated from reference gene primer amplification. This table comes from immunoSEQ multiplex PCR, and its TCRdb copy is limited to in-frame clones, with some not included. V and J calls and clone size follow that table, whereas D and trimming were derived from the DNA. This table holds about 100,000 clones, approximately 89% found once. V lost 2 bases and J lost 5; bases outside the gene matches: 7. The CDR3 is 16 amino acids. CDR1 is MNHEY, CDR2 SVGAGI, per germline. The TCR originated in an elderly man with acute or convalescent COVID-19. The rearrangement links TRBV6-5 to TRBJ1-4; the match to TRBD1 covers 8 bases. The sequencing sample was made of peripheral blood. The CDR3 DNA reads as TGTGCCAGCAGTTACACCCGGGACAGGCAGAATGAAAAACTGTTTTTT. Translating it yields CASSYTRDRQNEKLFF.